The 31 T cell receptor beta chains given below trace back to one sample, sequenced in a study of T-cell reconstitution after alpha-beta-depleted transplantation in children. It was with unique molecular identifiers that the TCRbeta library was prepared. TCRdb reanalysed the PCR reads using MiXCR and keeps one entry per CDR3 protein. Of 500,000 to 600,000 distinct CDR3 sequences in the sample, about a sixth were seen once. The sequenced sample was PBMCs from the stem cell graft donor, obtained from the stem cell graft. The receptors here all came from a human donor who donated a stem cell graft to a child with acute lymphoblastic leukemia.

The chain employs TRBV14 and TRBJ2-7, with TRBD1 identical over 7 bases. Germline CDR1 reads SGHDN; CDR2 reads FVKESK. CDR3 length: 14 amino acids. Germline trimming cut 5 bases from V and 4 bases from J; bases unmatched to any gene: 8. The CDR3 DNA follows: TGTGCCAGCAGCGTTTCGACAGGGTGGTACGAGCAGTACTTC. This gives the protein CASSVSTGWYEQYF.

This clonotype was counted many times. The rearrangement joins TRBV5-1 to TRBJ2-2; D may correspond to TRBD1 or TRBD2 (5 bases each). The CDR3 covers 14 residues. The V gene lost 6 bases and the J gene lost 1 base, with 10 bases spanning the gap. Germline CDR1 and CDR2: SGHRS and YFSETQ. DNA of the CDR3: TGCGCCAGCAACCGGGACGGGAACACCGGGGAGCTGTTTTTT. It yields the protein CASNRDGNTGELFF. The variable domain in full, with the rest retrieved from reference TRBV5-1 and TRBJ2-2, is KAGVTQTPRYLIKTRGQQVTLSCSPISGHRSVSWYQQTPGQGLQFLFEYFSETQRNKGNFPGRFSGRQFSNSRSEMNVSTLELGDSALYLCASNRDGNTGELFFGEGSRLTVL.

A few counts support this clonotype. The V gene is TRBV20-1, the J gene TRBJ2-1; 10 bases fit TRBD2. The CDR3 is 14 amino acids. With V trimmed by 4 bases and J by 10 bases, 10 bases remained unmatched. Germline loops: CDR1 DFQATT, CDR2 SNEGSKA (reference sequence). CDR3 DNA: TGCAGTGCTATTAGGGCTAGCGGGAGTTGGGAGCAGTTCTTC. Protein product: CSAIRASGSWEQFF.

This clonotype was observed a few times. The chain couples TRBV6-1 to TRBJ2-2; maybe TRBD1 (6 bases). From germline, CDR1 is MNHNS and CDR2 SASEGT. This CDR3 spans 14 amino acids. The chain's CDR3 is CAHPGTSSTGELFF. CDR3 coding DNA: TGTGCACACCCCGGGACATCCTCCACCGGGGAGCTGTTTTTT.

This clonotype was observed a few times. The CDR3 DNA reads TGTGCCAGCAGCGTCCTCCTAGCGGCTAGCACAGATACGCAGTATTTT. It encodes CASSVLLAASTDTQYF. The chain recombines TRBV9 with TRBJ2-3; 7 bases match TRBD2. V was clipped by 2 bases and J by 0 bases; unmatched bases: 6. The germline CDR1 and CDR2 sequences are SGDLS and YYNGEE. The CDR3 is made up of 16 amino acids.

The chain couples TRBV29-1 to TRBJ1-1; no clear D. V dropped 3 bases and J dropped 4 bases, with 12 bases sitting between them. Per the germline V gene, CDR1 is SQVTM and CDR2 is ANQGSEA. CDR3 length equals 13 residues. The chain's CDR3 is CSVDRTDGTEAFF. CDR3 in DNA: TGCAGCGTTGACAGAACAGACGGCACTGAAGCTTTCTTT.

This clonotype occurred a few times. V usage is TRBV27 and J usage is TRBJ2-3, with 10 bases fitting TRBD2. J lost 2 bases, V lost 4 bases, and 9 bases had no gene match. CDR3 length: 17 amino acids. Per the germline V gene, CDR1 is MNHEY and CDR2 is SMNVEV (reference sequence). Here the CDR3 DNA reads TGTGCCAGCAGTTCCACCGGGACTAGCGTAGACACAGATACGCAGTATTTT. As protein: CASSSTGTSVDTDTQYF.

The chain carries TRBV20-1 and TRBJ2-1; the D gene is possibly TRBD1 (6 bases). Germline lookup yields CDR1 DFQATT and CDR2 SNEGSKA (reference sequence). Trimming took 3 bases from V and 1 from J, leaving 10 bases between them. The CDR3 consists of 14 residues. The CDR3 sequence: CSARVDRSYNEQFF. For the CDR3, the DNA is TGCAGTGCTAGGGTCGACAGGTCCTACAATGAGCAGTTCTTC.

The CDR3 protein is CASSTGQGTQETQYF. DNA of the CDR3: TGCGCCAGCAGCACGGGACAGGGGACTCAAGAGACCCAGTACTTC. This chain joins TRBV5-1 and TRBJ2-5; 10 nucleotides line up with TRBD1. Germline CDR1 is SGHRS and CDR2 is YFSETQ. The CDR3 length is 15 residues. Trimming cost V 4 bases and J 2 bases; bases outside gene matches: 5.

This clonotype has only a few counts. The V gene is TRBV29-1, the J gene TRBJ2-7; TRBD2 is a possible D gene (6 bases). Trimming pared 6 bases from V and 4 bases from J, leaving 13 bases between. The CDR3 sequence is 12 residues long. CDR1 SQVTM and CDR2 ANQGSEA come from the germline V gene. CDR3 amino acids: CSVVLDYYEQYF. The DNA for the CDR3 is TGCAGCGTAGTCTTGGACTATTACGAGCAGTACTTC.

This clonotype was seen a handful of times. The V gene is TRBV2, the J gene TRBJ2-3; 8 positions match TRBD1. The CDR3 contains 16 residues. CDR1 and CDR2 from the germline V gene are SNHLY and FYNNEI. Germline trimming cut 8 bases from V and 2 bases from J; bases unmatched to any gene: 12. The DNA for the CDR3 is TGTGCCAGCCTATCCCGACAGGGGACCCTCACAGATACGCAGTATTTT. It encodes CASLSRQGTLTDTQYF.

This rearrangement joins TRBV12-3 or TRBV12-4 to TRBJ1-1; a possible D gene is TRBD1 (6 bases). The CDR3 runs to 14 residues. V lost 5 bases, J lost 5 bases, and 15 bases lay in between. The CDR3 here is CASSQTGKGTEAFF. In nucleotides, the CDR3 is TGTGCCAGCAGTCAGACAGGAAAGGGGACTGAAGCTTTCTTT.

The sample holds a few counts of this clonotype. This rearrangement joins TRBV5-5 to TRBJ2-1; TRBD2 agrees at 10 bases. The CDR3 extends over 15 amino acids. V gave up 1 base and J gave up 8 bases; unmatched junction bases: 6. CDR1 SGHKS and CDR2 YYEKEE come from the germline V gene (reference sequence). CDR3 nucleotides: TGTGCCAGCAGCTTGATGGCTAGCGGGAGCTATGAGCAGTTCTTC. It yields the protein CASSLMASGSYEQFF. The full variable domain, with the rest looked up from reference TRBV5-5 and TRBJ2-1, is DAGVTQSPTHLIKTRGQQVTLRCSPISGHKSVSWYQQVLGQGPQFIFQYYEKEERGRGNFPDRFSARQFPNYSSELNVNALLLGDSALYLCASSLMASGSYEQFFGPGTRLTVL.

The CDR3 sequence is CSGTSGTYEQYF. In DNA, the CDR3 is TGCAGTGGGACTAGCGGAACCTACGAGCAGTACTTC. The rearrangement joins TRBV29-1 to TRBJ2-7, with 11 positions matching TRBD2. Germline V gene data show CDR1 as SQVTM and CDR2 as ANQGSEA. This CDR3 spans 12 amino acids.

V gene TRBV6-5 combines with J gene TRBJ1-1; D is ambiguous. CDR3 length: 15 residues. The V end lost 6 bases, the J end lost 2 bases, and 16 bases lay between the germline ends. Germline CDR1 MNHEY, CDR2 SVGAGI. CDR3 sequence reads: CASSYGDEPNTEAFF. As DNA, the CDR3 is TGTGCCAGCAGCTACGGGGATGAGCCAAACACTGAAGCTTTCTTT.

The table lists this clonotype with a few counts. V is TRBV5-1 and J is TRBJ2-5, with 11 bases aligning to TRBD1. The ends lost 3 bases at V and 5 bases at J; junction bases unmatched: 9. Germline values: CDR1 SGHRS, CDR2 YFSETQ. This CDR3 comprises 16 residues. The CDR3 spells CASSWGTGGSYETQYF. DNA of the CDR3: TGCGCCAGCAGCTGGGGGACAGGGGGGAGCTACGAGACCCAGTACTTC.

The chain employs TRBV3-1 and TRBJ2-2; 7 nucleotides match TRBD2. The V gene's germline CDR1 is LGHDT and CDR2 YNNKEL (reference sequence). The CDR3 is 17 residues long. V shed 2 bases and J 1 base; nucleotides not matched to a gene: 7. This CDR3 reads CASSQLEAGLNTGELFF. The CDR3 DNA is TGTGCCAGCAGCCAACTCGAAGCGGGGCTGAACACCGGGGAGCTGTTTTTT.

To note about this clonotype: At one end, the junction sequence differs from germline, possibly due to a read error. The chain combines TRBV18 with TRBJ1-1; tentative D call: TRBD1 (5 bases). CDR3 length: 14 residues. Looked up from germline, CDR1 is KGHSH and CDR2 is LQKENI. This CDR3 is CASSAPSGGTEAFF. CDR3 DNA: TGTGCCAGCTCAGCACCGTCGGGGGGCACTGAAGCTTTCTTT.

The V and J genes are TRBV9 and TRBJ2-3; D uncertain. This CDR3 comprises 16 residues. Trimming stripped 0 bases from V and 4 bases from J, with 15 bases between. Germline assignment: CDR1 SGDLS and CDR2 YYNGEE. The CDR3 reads CASSVEWLETSDTQYF. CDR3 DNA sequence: TGTGCCAGCAGCGTAGAGTGGTTAGAGACGTCAGATACGCAGTATTTT.

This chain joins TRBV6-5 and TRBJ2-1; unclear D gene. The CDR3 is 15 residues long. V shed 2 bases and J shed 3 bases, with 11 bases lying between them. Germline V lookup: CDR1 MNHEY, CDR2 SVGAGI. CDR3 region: CASSYVRVHYNEQFF. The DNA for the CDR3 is TGTGCCAGCAGTTACGTCCGGGTCCACTACAATGAGCAGTTCTTC.

CDR3 bases: TGTGCCAGCAGCGTAGGGGGACAGGGCAATCAGCCCCAGCATTTT. It is translated as CASSVGGQGNQPQHF. The chain joins TRBV9 to TRBJ1-5; 8 nucleotides line up with TRBD1. The CDR3 loop spans 15 amino acids. The germline gives CDR1 SGDLS, CDR2 YYNGEE. Trimming at V came to 0 bases and at J to 2 bases, leaving 1 base not matched to a gene.

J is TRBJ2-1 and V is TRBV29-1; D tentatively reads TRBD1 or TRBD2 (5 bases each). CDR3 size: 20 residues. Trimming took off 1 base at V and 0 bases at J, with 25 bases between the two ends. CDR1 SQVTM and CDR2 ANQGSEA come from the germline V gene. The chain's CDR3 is CSVEAPQTVVAGSSYNEQFF. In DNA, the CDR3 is TGCAGCGTTGAAGCCCCGCAGACAGTCGTGGCTGGGAGCTCCTACAATGAGCAGTTCTTC.

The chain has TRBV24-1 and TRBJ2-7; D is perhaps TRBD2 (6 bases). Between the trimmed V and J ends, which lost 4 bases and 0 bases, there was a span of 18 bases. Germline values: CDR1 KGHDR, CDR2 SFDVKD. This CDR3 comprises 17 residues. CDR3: CATSDPGGSGFSYEQYF. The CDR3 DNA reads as TGTGCCACCAGTGACCCCGGTGGTAGCGGTTTCTCCTACGAGCAGTACTTC.

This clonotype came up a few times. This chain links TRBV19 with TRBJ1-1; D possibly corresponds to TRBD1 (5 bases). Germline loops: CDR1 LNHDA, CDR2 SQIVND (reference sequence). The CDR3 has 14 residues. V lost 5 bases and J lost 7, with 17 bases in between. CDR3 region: CASSPYGTPYEAFF. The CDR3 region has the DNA TGTGCCAGTAGTCCGTACGGGACGCCTTATGAAGCTTTCTTT.

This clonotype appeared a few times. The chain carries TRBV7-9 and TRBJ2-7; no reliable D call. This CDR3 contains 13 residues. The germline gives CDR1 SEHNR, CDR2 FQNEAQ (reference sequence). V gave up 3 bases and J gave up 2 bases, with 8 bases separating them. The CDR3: CASSLFSPYEQYF. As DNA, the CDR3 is TGTGCCAGCAGCTTGTTTTCCCCCTACGAGCAGTACTTC.

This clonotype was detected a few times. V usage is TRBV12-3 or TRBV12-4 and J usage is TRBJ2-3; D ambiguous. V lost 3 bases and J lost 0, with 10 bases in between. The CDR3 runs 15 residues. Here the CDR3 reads CASSFMRSSTDTQYF. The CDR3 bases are TGTGCCAGCAGTTTCATGCGGTCTAGCACAGATACGCAGTATTTT.

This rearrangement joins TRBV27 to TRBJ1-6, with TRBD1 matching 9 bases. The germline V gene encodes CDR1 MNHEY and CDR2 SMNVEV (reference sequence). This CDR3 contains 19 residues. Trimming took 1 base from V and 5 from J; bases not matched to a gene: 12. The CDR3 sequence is CASSLLSAGTGSNNSPLHF. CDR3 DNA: TGTGCCAGCAGTTTATTATCCGCCGGGACAGGGAGTAATAATTCACCCCTCCACTTT.

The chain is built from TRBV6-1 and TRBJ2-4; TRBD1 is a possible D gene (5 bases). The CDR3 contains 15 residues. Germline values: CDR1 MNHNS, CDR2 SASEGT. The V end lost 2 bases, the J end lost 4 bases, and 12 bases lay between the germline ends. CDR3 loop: CASSERGSRKNIQYF. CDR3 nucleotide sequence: TGTGCCAGCAGTGAAAGGGGATCCCGGAAAAACATTCAGTACTTC.

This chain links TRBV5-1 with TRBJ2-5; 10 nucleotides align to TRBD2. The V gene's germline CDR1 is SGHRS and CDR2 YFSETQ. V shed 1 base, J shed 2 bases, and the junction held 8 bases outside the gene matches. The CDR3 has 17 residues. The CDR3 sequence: CASSLIPSGRVQETQYF. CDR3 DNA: TGCGCCAGCAGCTTGATTCCTAGCGGGAGAGTGCAAGAGACCCAGTACTTC.

In DNA, the CDR3 is TGCGCCAGCAGAACCGGGACAGGGGTACGGGCTTTCTTT. Protein: CASRTGTGVRAFF. The chain uses TRBV10-2 and TRBJ1-1; 10 positions agree with TRBD1. The V segment lost 6 bases and the J segment 11 bases; nucleotides outside the gene matches: 9. CDR1 is WSHSY, CDR2 SAAADI, per germline. The CDR3 runs to 13 residues.

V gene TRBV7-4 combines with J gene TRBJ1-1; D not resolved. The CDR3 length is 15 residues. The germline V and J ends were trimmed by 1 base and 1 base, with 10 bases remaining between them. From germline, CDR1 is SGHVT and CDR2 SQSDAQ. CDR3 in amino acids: CASSLERLWNTEAFF. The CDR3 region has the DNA TGTGCCAGCAGCTTAGAGCGGCTCTGGAACACTGAAGCTTTCTTT.